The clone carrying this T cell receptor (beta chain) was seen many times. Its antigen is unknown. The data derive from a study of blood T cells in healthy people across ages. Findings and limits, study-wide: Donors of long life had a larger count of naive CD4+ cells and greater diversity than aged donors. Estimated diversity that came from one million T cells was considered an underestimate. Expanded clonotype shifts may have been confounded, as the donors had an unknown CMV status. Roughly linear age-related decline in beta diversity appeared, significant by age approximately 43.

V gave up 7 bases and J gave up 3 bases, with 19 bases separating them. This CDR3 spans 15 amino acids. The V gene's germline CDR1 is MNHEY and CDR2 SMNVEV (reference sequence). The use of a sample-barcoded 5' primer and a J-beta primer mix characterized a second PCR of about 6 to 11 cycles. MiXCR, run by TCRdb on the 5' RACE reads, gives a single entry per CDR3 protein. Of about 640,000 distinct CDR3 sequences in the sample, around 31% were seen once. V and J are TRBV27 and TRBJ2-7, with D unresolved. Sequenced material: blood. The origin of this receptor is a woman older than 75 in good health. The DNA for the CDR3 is TGTGCCAGCAACCTAAATGGGTGGGGAAGCTACGAGCAGTACTTC. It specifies CASNLNGWGSYEQYF.